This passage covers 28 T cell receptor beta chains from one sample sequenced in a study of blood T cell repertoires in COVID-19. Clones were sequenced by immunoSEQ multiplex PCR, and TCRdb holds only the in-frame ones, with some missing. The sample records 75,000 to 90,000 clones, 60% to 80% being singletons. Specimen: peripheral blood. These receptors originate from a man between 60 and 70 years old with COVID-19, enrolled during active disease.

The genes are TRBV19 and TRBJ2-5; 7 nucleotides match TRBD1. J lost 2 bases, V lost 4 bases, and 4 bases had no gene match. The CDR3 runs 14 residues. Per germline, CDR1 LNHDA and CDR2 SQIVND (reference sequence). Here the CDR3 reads CASSKGARQETQYF. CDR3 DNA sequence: TGTGCCAGTAGTAAGGGGGCCAGACAAGAGACCCAGTACTTC.

The CDR3 DNA reads TGTGCCAGCAGCTGGACAGTTGACCCCCATCAGCCCCAGCATTTT. This encodes CASSWTVDPHQPQHF. The chain carries TRBV7-2 and TRBJ1-5; D might be TRBD1 (6 bases). Per germline, CDR1 SGHTA and CDR2 FQGNSA. The CDR3 is 15 amino acids. Trimming took 4 bases from V and 5 from J, leaving 15 bases between them.

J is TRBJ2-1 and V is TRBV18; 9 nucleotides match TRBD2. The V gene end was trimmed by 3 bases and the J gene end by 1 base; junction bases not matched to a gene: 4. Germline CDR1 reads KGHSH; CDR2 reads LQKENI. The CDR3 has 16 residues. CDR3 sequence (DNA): TGTGCCAGCTCACCTGGACTAGCGCGATCCTACAATGAGCAGTTCTTC. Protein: CASSPGLARSYNEQFF.

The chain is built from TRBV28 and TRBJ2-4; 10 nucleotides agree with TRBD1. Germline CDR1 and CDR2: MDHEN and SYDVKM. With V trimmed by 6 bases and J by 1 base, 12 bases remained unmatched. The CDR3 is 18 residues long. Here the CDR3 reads CASRRGQGMNSAKNIQYF. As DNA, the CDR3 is TGTGCCAGCAGGCGGGGACAGGGGATGAATTCGGCCAAAAACATTCAGTACTTC.

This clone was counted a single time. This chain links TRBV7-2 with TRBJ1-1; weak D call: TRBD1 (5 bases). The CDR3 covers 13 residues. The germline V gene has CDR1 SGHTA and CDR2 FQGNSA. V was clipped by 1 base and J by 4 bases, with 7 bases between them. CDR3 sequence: CASSLEGSTEAFF. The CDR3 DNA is TGTGCCAGCAGCTTAGAGGGGTCCACTGAAGCTTTCTTT.

This CDR3 is CASSFRRDSSPEAFF. In nucleotides, the CDR3 is TGCGCCAGCAGCTTCCGGCGGGACAGCTCTCCCGAAGCTTTCTTT. The chain combines TRBV5-1 with TRBJ1-1; TRBD1 matches 7 bases. Germline loops: CDR1 SGHRS, CDR2 YFSETQ. V lost 2 bases and J lost 8; bases outside the gene matches: 12. This CDR3 region has 15 residues.

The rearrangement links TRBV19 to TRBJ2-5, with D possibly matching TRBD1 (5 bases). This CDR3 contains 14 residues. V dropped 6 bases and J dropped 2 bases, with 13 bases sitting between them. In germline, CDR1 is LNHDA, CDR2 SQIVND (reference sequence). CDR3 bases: TGTGCCAGTAGCCCCGCAGGGTTACAAGAGACCCAGTACTTC. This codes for CASSPAGLQETQYF. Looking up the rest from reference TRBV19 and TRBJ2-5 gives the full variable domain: DGGITQSPKYLFRKEGQNVTLSCEQNLNHDAMYWYRQDPGQGLRLIYYSQIVNDFQKGDIAEGYSVSREKKESFPLTVTSAQKNPTAFYLCASSPAGLQETQYFGPGTRLLVL.

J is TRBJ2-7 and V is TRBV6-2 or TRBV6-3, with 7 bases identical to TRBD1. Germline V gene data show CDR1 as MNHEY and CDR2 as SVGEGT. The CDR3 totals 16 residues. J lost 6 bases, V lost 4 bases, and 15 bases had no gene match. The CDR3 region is CASSSNILTGKGEQYF. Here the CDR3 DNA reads TGTGCCAGCAGTTCCAATATCTTGACAGGGAAGGGCGAGCAGTACTTC.

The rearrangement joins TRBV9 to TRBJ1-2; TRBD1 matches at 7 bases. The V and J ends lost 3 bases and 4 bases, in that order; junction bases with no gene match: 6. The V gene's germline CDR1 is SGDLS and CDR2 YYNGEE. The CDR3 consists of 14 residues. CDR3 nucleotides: TGTGCCAGCAGCGGAGCCGGGACAGCCTATGGCTACACCTTC. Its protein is CASSGAGTAYGYTF.

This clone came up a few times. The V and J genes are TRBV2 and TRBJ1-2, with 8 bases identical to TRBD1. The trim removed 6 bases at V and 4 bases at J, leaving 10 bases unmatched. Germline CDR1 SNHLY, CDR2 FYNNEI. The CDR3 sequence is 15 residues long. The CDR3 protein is CASSPGQGISYGYTF. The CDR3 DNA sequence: TGTGCCAGCAGCCCCGGACAGGGCATTAGCTATGGCTACACCTTC.

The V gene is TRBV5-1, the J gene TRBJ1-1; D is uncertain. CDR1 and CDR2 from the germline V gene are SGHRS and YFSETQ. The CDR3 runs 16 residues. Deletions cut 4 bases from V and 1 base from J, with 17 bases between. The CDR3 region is CASSQIAGVANTEAFF. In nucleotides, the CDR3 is TGCGCCAGCAGCCAAATTGCCGGGGTAGCGAACACTGAAGCTTTCTTT.

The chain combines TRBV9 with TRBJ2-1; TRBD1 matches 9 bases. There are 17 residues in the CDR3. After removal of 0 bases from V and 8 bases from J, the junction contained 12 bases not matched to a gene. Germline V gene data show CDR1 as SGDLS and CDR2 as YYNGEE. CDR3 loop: CASSVDGGTGLFHEQFF. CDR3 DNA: TGTGCCAGCAGCGTAGATGGTGGGACAGGGCTTTTCCATGAGCAGTTCTTC.

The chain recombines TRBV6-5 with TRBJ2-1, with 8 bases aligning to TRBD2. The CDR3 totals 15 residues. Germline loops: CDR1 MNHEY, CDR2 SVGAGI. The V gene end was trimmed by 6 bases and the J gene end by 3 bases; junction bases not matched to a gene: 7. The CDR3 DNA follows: TGTGCCAGCAGGGTTTCGACTAGCGACTACAATGAGCAGTTCTTC. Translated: CASRVSTSDYNEQFF.

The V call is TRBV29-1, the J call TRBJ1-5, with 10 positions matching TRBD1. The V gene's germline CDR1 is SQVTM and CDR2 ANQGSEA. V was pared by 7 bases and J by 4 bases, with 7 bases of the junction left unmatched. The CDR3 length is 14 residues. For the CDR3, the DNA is TGCAGCGCCTTGACAGGGGGCTCGAATCAGCCCCAGCATTTT. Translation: CSALTGGSNQPQHF.

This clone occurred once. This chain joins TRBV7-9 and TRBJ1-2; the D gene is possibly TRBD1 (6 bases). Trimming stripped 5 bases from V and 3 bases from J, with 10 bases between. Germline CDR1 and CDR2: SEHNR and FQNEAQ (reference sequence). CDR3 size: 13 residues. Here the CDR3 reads CASSQAGDYGYTF. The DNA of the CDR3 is TGTGCCAGCAGCCAAGCAGGGGACTATGGCTACACCTTC.

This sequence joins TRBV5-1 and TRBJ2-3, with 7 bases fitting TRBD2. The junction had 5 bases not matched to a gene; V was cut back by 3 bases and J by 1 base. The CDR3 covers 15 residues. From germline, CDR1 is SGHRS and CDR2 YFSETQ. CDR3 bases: TGCGCCAGCAGCTCGCGGGGGACTGGCACAGATACGCAGTATTTT. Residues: CASSSRGTGTDTQYF.

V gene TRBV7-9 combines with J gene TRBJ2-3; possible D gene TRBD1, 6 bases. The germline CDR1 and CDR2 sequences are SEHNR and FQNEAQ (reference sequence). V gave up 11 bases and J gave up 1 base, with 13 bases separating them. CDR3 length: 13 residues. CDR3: CAVPGHRTDTQYF. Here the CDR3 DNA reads TGTGCCGTCCCGGGACACCGCACAGATACGCAGTATTTT.

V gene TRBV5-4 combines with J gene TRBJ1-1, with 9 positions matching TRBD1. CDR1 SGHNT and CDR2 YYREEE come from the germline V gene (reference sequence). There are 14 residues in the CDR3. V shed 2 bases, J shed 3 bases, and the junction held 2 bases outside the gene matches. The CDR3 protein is CASSFGDRDTEAFF. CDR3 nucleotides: TGTGCCAGCAGCTTCGGGGACAGGGACACTGAAGCTTTCTTT.

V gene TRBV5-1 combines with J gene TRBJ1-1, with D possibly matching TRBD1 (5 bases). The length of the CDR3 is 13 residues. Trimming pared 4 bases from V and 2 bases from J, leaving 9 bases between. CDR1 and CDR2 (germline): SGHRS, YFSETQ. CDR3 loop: CASSPDSNTEAFF. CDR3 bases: TGCGCCAGCAGCCCTGACAGCAACACTGAAGCTTTCTTT.

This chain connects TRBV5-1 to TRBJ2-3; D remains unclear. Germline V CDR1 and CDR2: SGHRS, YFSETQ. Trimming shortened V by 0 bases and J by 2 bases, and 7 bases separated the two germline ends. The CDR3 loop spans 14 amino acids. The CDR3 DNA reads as TGCGCCAGCAGCTTGGGGGCCTACACAGATACGCAGTATTTT. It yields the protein CASSLGAYTDTQYF.

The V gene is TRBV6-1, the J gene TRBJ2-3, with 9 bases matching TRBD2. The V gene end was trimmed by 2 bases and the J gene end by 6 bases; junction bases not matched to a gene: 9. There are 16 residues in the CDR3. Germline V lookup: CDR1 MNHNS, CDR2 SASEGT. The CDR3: CASSESLLAGTDTQYF. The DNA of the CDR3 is TGTGCCAGCAGTGAAAGCCTCCTAGCGGGAACGGATACGCAGTATTTT.

The CDR3 reads CATSRGDRPGSGNTIYF. The CDR3 nucleotides read TGTGCCACCAGCAGAGGGGACAGGCCAGGCTCTGGAAACACCATATATTTT. The rearrangement joins TRBV15 to TRBJ1-3; 8 bases line up with TRBD1. Trimming cost V 1 base and J 0 bases; bases outside gene matches: 5. Germline V gene data show CDR1 as LNHNV and CDR2 as YYDKDF (reference sequence). The CDR3 is made up of 17 amino acids.

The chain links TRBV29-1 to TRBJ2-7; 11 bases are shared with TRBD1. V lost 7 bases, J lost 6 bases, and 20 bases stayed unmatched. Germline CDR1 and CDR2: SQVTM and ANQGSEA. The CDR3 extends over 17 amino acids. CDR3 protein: CSAKTGTGGYGGFEQYF. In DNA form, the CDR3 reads TGCAGCGCTAAAACCGGGACAGGGGGTTACGGTGGGTTCGAGCAGTACTTC.

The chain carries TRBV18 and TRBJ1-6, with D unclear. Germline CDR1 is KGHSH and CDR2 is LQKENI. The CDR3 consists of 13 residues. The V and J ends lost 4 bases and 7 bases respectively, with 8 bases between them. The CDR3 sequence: CASSQDWNSPLHF. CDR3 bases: TGTGCCAGCTCACAGGACTGGAATTCACCCCTCCACTTT.

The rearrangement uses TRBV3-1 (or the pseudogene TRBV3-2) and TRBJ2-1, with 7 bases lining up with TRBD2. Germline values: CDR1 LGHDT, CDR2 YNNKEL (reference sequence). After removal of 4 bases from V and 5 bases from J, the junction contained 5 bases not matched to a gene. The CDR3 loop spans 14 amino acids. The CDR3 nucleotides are TGTGCCAGCAGCCCTACTAGCGATAACAATGAGCAGTTCTTC. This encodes CASSPTSDNNEQFF.

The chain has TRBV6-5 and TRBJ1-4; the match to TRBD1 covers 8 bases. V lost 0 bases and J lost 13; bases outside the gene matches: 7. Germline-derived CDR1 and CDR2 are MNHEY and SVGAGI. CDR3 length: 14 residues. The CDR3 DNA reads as TGTGCCAGCAGTTACTCGGGCAGGGGGCGCGGACTGTTTTTT. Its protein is CASSYSGRGRGLFF.

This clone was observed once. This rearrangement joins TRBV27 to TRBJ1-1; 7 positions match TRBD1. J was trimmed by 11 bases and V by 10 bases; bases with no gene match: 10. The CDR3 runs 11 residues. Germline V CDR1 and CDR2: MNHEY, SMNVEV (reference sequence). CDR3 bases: TGTGCCACCATCAGGGGGGAAGGGGCTTTCTTT. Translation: CATIRGEGAFF.

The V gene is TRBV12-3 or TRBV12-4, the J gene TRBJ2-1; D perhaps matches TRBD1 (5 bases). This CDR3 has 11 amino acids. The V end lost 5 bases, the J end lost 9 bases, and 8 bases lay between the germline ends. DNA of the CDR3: TGTGCCAGCAGTCAGGGTACTGAGCAGTTCTTC. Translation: CASSQGTEQFF.